These T cell receptor beta chains were read from a single sample in a study of T-cell reconstitution after alpha-beta-depleted transplantation in children. MiXCR was run by TCRdb on the PCR reads, yielding one entry per CDR3 protein. The table lists nearly 400,000 distinct CDR3 sequences, around 21% of them singletons. The sample consisted of PBMCs from the stem cell graft donor, taken from the stem cell graft. Source of these receptors: a human donor who donated a stem cell graft to a child with acute myeloid leukemia. Both conserved end residues are part of each CDR3. A D gene is named only where the DNA matches it firmly. Rows give clone size only sometimes, using once, few, many, or a class for an expanded clone.

few	TRBD2	TRBJ2-1	13	TRBV5-1	TGCGCCAGCAGACTAGCGGCACACAATGAGCAGTTCTTC	CASRLAAHNEQFF
many	NA	TRBJ2-1	12	TRBV29-1	TGCAGCGTTGAAGTACTACACAATGAGCAGTTCTTC	CSVEVLHNEQFF
NA	NA	TRBJ1-2	13	TRBV28	TGTGCCAGCAATTCACAGACTAACTATGGCTACACCTTC	CASNSQTNYGYTF
NA	NA	TRBJ1-1	16	TRBV4-3	TGCGCCAGCAGCCTTGGGGGTGCAGGGCTGAACACTGAAGCTTTCTTT	CASSLGGAGLNTEAFF
few	NA	TRBJ2-1	13	TRBV6-2/TRBV6-3	TGTGCCAGCAGCCTAACAGGGATCAATGAGCAGTTCTTC	CASSLTGINEQFF
NA	TRBD1	TRBJ1-1	17	TRBV7-6	TGTGCCAGCAGCTTAGGGACAGGGATGATTTGGGACACTGAAGCTTTCTTT	CASSLGTGMIWDTEAFF
few	TRBD1	TRBJ2-5	13	TRBV18	TGTGCCAGCGCCGGGACAGAGAAAGAGACCCAGTACTTC	CASAGTEKETQYF
NA	TRBD2	TRBJ2-3	18	TRBV15	TGTGCCACCAGCAGAGATATTGGGCTAGCGGGCACCACAGATACGCAGTATTTT	CATSRDIGLAGTTDTQYF
few	NA	TRBJ2-1	13	TRBV27	TGTGCCAGCAGTGATCCCCCCTACAATGAGCAGTTCTTC	CASSDPPYNEQFF
few	NA	TRBJ2-1	14	TRBV5-1	TGCGCCAGCTCTGTGGAGGGGCCGTACAATGAGCAGTTCTTC	CASSVEGPYNEQFF
NA	NA	TRBJ2-3	14	TRBV20-1	TGCAGCCTTACGAGCGGAGAAATCACAGATACGCAGTATTTT	CSLTSGEITDTQYF
many	TRBD1	TRBJ2-3	13	TRBV29-1	TGCAGCGCCCAGAGGCAGGGGGCAGATACGCAGTATTTT	CSAQRQGADTQYF
NA	TRBD2	TRBJ2-7	17	TRBV18	TGTGCCAGCTCCGCCCCGAAACTAGCGGGAGGATCCTACGAGCAGTACTTC	CASSAPKLAGGSYEQYF
few	TRBD2	TRBJ2-3	17	TRBV20-1	TGCAGTGCTACTCGTCGCGGGAGCACTACCCCCACAGATACGCAGTATTTT	CSATRRGSTTPTDTQYF
NA	TRBD1	TRBJ1-5	16	TRBV20-1	TGCAGTGCTAGAGATCCACAGGGGTATAGCAATCAGCCCCAGCATTTT	CSARDPQGYSNQPQHF
NA	TRBD2	TRBJ2-3	15	TRBV5-1	TGCGCCAGCACTCTCCGCGGGAGTACAACAGATACGCAGTATTTT	CASTLRGSTTDTQYF
few	NA	TRBJ2-7	13	TRBV20-1	TGCAGTGCTAGGGCGTTAGCGGTATACGAGCAGTACTTC	CSARALAVYEQYF
NA	TRBD1	TRBJ2-3	16	TRBV28	TGTGCCAGCACCCTGACGGGGACAGGGGGCACAGATACGCAGTATTTT	CASTLTGTGGTDTQYF
NA	TRBD2	TRBJ2-1	16	TRBV4-1	TGCGCCAGCAGTCCCTTCAGGACTAGCGGGTACAATGAGCAGTTCTTC	CASSPFRTSGYNEQFF
NA	TRBD1	TRBJ2-1	15	TRBV7-6	TGTTCCAGCAGCTCAAGGGACAGGGGGCACAATGAGCAGTTCTTC	CSSSSRDRGHNEQFF
NA	NA	TRBJ2-1	18	TRBV4-3	TGCGCCAGCAGCCAAGATCCGACAGGTTCGGCAAGCTACAATGAGCAGTTCTTC	CASSQDPTGSASYNEQFF
few	NA	TRBJ2-5	13	TRBV6-1	TGTGCCAGCAGCCGCGGGTCACAAGAGACCCAGTACTTC	CASSRGSQETQYF
many	NA	TRBJ1-1	15	TRBV4-1	TGCGCCAGCAGCCAAGTATCAGTCATGAACACTGAAGCTTTCTTT	CASSQVSVMNTEAFF
NA	NA	TRBJ1-2	15	TRBV24-1	TGTGCCACCGCCGGGGGAGGCACCCCTAACTATGGCTACACCTTC	CATAGGGTPNYGYTF
many	TRBD1	TRBJ1-1	14	TRBV12-3/TRBV12-4	TGTGCCAGCAGTTTAGGACAGGGTTACACTGAAGCTTTCTTT	CASSLGQGYTEAFF
few	NA	TRBJ1-6	14	TRBV30	TGTGCCTGGAGTCCCCTGAGGGCTGGTTCACCCCTCCACTTT	CAWSPLRAGSPLHF
NA	NA	TRBJ2-1	17	TRBV21-1	TGTGCCAGCATACATAAAAGACCTTCGACTAGCTACAATGAGCAGTTCTTC	CASIHKRPSTSYNEQFF
NA	NA	TRBJ2-1	14	TRBV12-3/TRBV12-4	TGTGCCAGCAGGAAAACTACAGGGAACAATGAGCAGTTCTTC	CASRKTTGNNEQFF
few	NA	TRBJ2-1	15	TRBV20-1	TGCAGTGCTAGATCCACAGGGGGGGCTTACAATGAGCAGTTCTTC	CSARSTGGAYNEQFF
NA	NA	TRBJ2-1	16	TRBV11-2	TGTGCCAGCAGCTCAGCCCTAGCTATCCGATACAATGAGCAGTTCTTC	CASSSALAIRYNEQFF
NA	NA	TRBJ1-4	12	TRBV2	TGTGCCAGCATGGGGCAGCTAGAAAAACTGTTTTTT	CASMGQLEKLFF
few	NA	TRBJ2-7	12	TRBV28	TGTGCCAGCAGTGAAAACTCCTACGAGCAGTACTTC	CASSENSYEQYF
many	NA	TRBJ2-7	11	TRBV20-1	TGCAGTGCTAGCGGACTCTACGAGCAGTACTTC	CSASGLYEQYF
NA	NA	TRBJ1-1	12	TRBV5-6	TGTGCCAGCAGTCCCTGGAAGGGTTCAGCTTTCTTT	CASSPWKGSAFF
NA	NA	TRBJ1-1	12	TRBV20-1	TGCAGTGCTAGAGATATGAACACTGAAGCTTTCTTT	CSARDMNTEAFF
few	NA	TRBJ2-3	16	TRBV6-1	TGTGCCAGCAGTCCGGACACCGCCATCAACACAGATACGCAGTATTTT	CASSPDTAINTDTQYF
many	TRBD1	TRBJ1-4	12	TRBV5-1	TGCGCCAGCTTGGACAGGGAGAAAAAACTGTTTTTT	CASLDREKKLFF
NA	TRBD2	TRBJ2-1	15	TRBV20-1	TGCAGTGCCCGGGGGACTAGCGGGAGGGCCAATGAGCAGTTCTTC	CSARGTSGRANEQFF